This is a list of T cell receptor beta chains from one sample in a study of T cells after yellow fever vaccination. Each CDR3 protein gets one entry after TCRdb re-called the 5' RACE reads with MiXCR. The sample has more than 300,000 distinct CDR3 sequences, around 7% seen once; the top ten hold roughly a sixth. The sample was PBMCs, taken about 49 days after the first yellow fever vaccination. The source is a man younger than 30 who received the YFV17D yellow fever vaccine. Each CDR3 is given with its conserved first and last residue. D genes are given only for firm matches. The size of a clone is reported for some rows only, either as once, few or many, or as a class for expanded clones.

TRBV3-1,TRBJ2-2,-,TRBD1,TGTGCCTGCACCCCCAGGGGGCCAGGGACCGGGGAGCTGTTTTTT,CACTPRGPGTGELFF
TRBV20-1,TRBJ2-7,-,-,TGCAGTGCAAAAAGAGGGGGGCCCTACGAGCAGTACTTC,CSAKRGGPYEQYF
TRBV5-1,TRBJ2-1,few,TRBD1,TGCGCCAGCAGCTTATCAGACAGGGGAGCCTCCTACAATGAGCAGTTCTTC,CASSLSDRGASYNEQFF
TRBV20-1,TRBJ2-7,few,TRBD2,TGCAGTGCTAGAGTGCCTAGCGGGGGTTACGAGCAGTACTTC,CSARVPSGGYEQYF
TRBV7-2,TRBJ1-2,-,TRBD1,TGTGCCAGCAGCCAGACAGGGTACTATGGCTACACCTTC,CASSQTGYYGYTF
TRBV5-1,TRBJ1-5,few,TRBD1,TGCGCCAGCAGCACCACAGGGGGGGATCAGCCCCAGCATTTT,CASSTTGGDQPQHF
TRBV12-3/TRBV12-4,TRBJ2-1,many,-,TGTGCCAGCAGGCCAGGGGTCCATGAGCAGTTCTTC,CASRPGVHEQFF
TRBV27,TRBJ1-1,few,TRBD1,TGTGCCAGCAGTCCCCGACAGGGAGAGAACACTGAAGCTTTCTTT,CASSPRQGENTEAFF
TRBV5-5,TRBJ1-1,-,-,TGTGCCAGCAGCTTTTGGGACGCGACTGAAGCTTTCTTT,CASSFWDATEAFF
TRBV3-1,TRBJ2-7,-,-,TGTGCCAGCAGCCAAGAGGATAGGATGACCTTC,CASSQEDRMTF